Each of the 17 T cell receptor beta chains below was sequenced from the same sample in a study of CD8+CD57+ T cells in acquired aplastic anemia (dated by TCRdb to 2017 to 2018). The listed sequencing device is Illumina HiSeq 2000. TCR beta VDJ combination and CDR3 sequence profiling used genomic DNA as the template. TCRdb reran the public reads through fastp at Q25 and MiXCR, keeping productive beta chains. Every distinct CDR3 protein forms one entry, paired with its most common genes and DNA. In all, the sample holds fewer than 85,000 distinct CDR3 sequences, and approximately 70% of those were seen once. The ten most abundant clones make up roughly 80% of the sample. The patients picked for sequencing were ones in whom flow cytometry had shown an expansion of CD8+CD57+ cells. Sequences were obtained from sorted CD4+, CD8+, or CD8+CD57+ T cells (not recorded which) from PBMCs. These receptors were taken from a human donor with aplastic anemia.

The rearrangement links TRBV24-1 to TRBJ2-7; D gene ambiguous. The CDR3 runs 14 residues. Deletions cut 0 bases from V and 0 bases from J, with 5 bases between. Germline V gene sequence: CDR1 KGHDR, CDR2 SFDVKD. The CDR3 nucleotides are TGTGCCACCAGTGATTTGGAAAGCTCCTACGAGCAGTACTTC. Its translation: CATSDLESSYEQYF.

This chain links TRBV7-9 with TRBJ1-6; D call uncertain. Trimming stripped 5 bases from V and 7 bases from J, with 15 bases between. Germline CDR1 SEHNR, CDR2 FQNEAQ (reference sequence). There are 15 residues in the CDR3. CDR3 protein: CASSLHKGANSPLHF. The CDR3 DNA sequence: TGTGCCAGCAGCCTCCACAAGGGCGCGAATTCACCCCTCCACTTT.

This clonotype appeared a few times. The chain has TRBV12-5 and TRBJ2-3; D remains ambiguous. The CDR3 contains 11 residues. V was clipped by 6 bases and J by 2 bases, with 3 bases between them. The V gene's germline CDR1 is LGHNT and CDR2 FRNRAP. DNA for the CDR3: TGTGCTAGTGGACTCACAGATACGCAGTATTTT. It encodes CASGLTDTQYF.

This clonotype was seen at least ten times. The gene calls are TRBV6-4 and TRBJ2-1, with D unresolved. CDR3 size: 14 residues. Germline lookup yields CDR1 MRHNA and CDR2 SNTAGT. With 0 bases removed from V and 12 bases from J, the gap between germline ends came to 15 bases. The CDR3 region has the DNA TGTGCCAGCAGTGACTCTGAGAGTGCCTCTTGGCAGTTCTTC. Translated: CASSDSESASWQFF.

This clonotype was detected a few times. This chain connects TRBV15 to TRBJ2-7; maybe TRBD1 (5 bases). The CDR3 is 15 amino acids. The V end lost 0 bases, the J end lost 2 bases, and 11 bases lay between the germline ends. Germline CDR1 and CDR2: LNHNV and YYDKDF (reference sequence). CDR3 in amino acids: CATSRDFGATYEQYF. CDR3 DNA: TGTGCCACCAGCAGAGATTTTGGGGCGACCTACGAGCAGTACTTC.

This rearrangement joins TRBV6-5 to TRBJ2-7; no firm D call. Trimming removed 2 bases at V and 6 bases at J, with 8 bases between. This CDR3 is 12 amino acids long. CDR1 is MNHEY, CDR2 SVGAGI, per germline. CDR3 DNA sequence: TGTGCCAGCAGTTACCTACGACTCGAGCAGTACTTC. Amino acids: CASSYLRLEQYF.

This clonotype was seen many times. The genes are TRBV9 and TRBJ2-5; tentatively, D is TRBD2 (6 bases). V was cut by 1 base and J by 2 bases, with 12 bases left in between. The CDR3 covers 15 residues. From germline, CDR1 is SGDLS and CDR2 YYNGEE. The CDR3 DNA follows: TGTGCCAGCAGCGTATACGGGGGTGAACAAGAGACCCAGTACTTC. It is translated as CASSVYGGEQETQYF.

The rearrangement joins TRBV5-6 to TRBJ2-5; 9 nucleotides line up with TRBD1. The J call may be in error: the DNA end matches TRBJ2-7 better. Germline CDR1 and CDR2: SGHDT and YYEEEE. This CDR3 is 15 amino acids long. The CDR3 region has the DNA TGTGCCAGCAGCTTGACCGGGACAGGGATCTACGAGCAGTACTTC. Amino acid sequence: CASSLTGTGIYEQYF.

The V call is TRBV7-6, the J call TRBJ2-7; no definite D call. CDR3 size: 13 residues. From germline, CDR1 is SGHVS and CDR2 FNYEAQ. Trimming shortened V by 2 bases and J by 3 bases, and 8 bases separated the two germline ends. As DNA, the CDR3 is TGTGCCAGCAGCTTAAACAGTAACTACGAGCAGTACTTC. Residues: CASSLNSNYEQYF. Variable domain in full (rest from reference TRBV7-6 and TRBJ2-7): GAGVSQSPRYKVTKRGQDVALRCDPISGHVSLYWYRQALGQGPEFLTYFNYEAQQDKSGLPNDRFSAERPEGSISTLTIQRTEQRDSAMYRCASSLNSNYEQYFGPGTRLTVT.

On this clonotype itself: One junction end does not reproduce the germline sequence, and a read error may be involved. J is TRBJ2-2 and V is TRBV6-4; D possibly corresponds to TRBD2 (5 bases). The germline V gene encodes CDR1 MRHNA and CDR2 SNTAGT. The CDR3 length is 13 residues. CDR3 amino acids: CASSARQTGEPFF. The CDR3 DNA sequence: TGTGCCAGCAGTGCCCGACAAACCGGGGAGCCGTTTTTT.

In its sample, this clonotype was seen a few times. The chain carries TRBV7-9 and TRBJ2-6; possible D gene TRBD1, 6 bases. CDR3 length: 15 residues. Trimming removed 0 bases at V and 6 bases at J, with 9 bases between. Germline CDR1 is SEHNR and CDR2 is FQNEAQ (reference sequence). The CDR3 DNA is TGTGCCAGCAGCTTAGCACAGGGCCAGGCCAACGTCCTGACTTTC. Its protein is CASSLAQGQANVLTF.

The gene calls are TRBV7-9 and TRBJ1-1; D unresolved. Trimming pared 2 bases from V and 1 base from J, leaving 5 bases between. There are 13 residues in the CDR3. CDR1 is SEHNR and CDR2 is FQNEAQ in the germline V gene (reference sequence). The CDR3, as DNA: TGTGCCAGCAGCTTAAGAGAGAACACTGAAGCTTTCTTT. This sequence encodes CASSLRENTEAFF. Together with reference TRBV7-9 and TRBJ1-1, the CDR3 gives the full variable domain: DTGVSQNPRHKITKRGQNVTFRCDPISEHNRLYWYRQTLGQGPEFLTYFQNEAQLEKSRLLSDRFSAERPKGSFSTLEIQRTEQGDSAMYLCASSLRENTEAFFGQGTRLTVV.

J is TRBJ2-5 and V is TRBV24-1; TRBD2 matches at 13 bases. CDR1 is KGHDR, CDR2 SFDVKD, per germline. The CDR3 runs to 16 residues. The trim removed 1 base at V and 5 bases at J, leaving 3 bases unmatched. The CDR3 region has the DNA TGTGCCACCAGTGATTTCGGGACTAGCGGGATGGAGACCCAGTACTTC. Amino acids: CATSDFGTSGMETQYF.

V and J are TRBV20-1 and TRBJ2-1; D gene uncertain. Germline lookup yields CDR1 DFQATT and CDR2 SNEGSKA (reference sequence). The germline V and J ends were trimmed by 5 bases and 0 bases, with 11 bases remaining between them. The CDR3 consists of 14 residues. Here the CDR3 reads CSAAPVSSYNEQFF. As DNA, the CDR3 is TGCAGTGCTGCCCCCGTGAGCTCCTACAATGAGCAGTTCTTC.

This clonotype was detected a few times. The V gene is TRBV24-1, the J gene TRBJ2-5; D is unresolved. Looked up from germline, CDR1 is KGHDR and CDR2 is SFDVKD. The germline V and J ends were trimmed by 3 bases and 2 bases, with 15 bases remaining between them. The CDR3 is 16 amino acids. CDR3 DNA sequence: TGTGCCACCAGTGATACTGGACCCCGAGAGCAAGAGACCCAGTACTTC. Amino acid sequence: CATSDTGPREQETQYF.

The rearrangement uses TRBV10-2 and TRBJ2-1; 10 positions agree with TRBD2. Losses at the gene ends were 6 bases for V and 8 bases for J; bases not matched to a gene: 4. Germline-derived CDR1 and CDR2 are WSHSY and SAAADI. CDR3 length: 13 residues. The CDR3 DNA reads TGCGCCAGCAGCGTAGCGGGAGGTGATGAGCAGTTCTTC. The encoded protein is CASSVAGGDEQFF.

This clonotype was counted once. The rearrangement links TRBV19 to TRBJ2-7; 7 positions match TRBD1. The trim removed 4 bases at V and 9 bases at J, leaving 6 bases unmatched. Germline V gives CDR1 LNHDA, CDR2 SQIVND (reference sequence). The CDR3 has 12 residues. CDR3 region: CASSTRTGPQYF. The DNA for the CDR3 is TGTGCCAGTAGTACGAGGACAGGACCGCAGTACTTC.